The 4 T cell receptor beta chains given below trace back to one sample, sequenced in a study of T cells after somatic rescue of genetic block. The assay was immunoSEQ multiplex PCR, and TCRdb's table has in-frame clones only and misses some. The sample contains under 150,000 clones, 75% to 95% of which appear only once. The sequenced material came from peripheral blood mononuclear cells (PBMCs). The receptor set was obtained from a woman aged 18-29 years.

The gene calls are TRBV4-3 and TRBJ2-2; TRBD1 matches 8 bases. V gave up 2 bases and J gave up 4 bases; unmatched junction bases: 3. The CDR3 is 15 residues long. Germline CDR1 reads LGHNA; CDR2 reads YSLEER. CDR3: CASSQLQGGTGELFF. The CDR3 coding sequence is TGCGCCAGCAGCCAATTACAGGGGGGCACCGGGGAGCTGTTTTTT.

The rearrangement links TRBV19 to TRBJ1-1; tentatively, D is TRBD1 (6 bases). V lost 4 bases to trimming and J lost 1 base, with 10 bases between them. CDR1 is LNHDA, CDR2 SQIVND, per germline (reference sequence). This CDR3 comprises 14 residues. As DNA, the CDR3 is TGTGCCAGTAGTAAACAGGGTTCGAACACTGAAGCTTTCTTT. This encodes CASSKQGSNTEAFF. Full variable domain (missing parts from reference TRBV19 and TRBJ1-1): DGGITQSPKYLFRKEGQNVTLSCEQNLNHDAMYWYRQDPGQGLRLIYYSQIVNDFQKGDIAEGYSVSREKKESFPLTVTSAQKNPTAFYLCASSKQGSNTEAFFGQGTRLTVV.

The CDR3 sequence is CAWSANSNQPQHF. In DNA form, the CDR3 reads TGTGCCTGGAGCGCGAATAGCAATCAGCCCCAGCATTTT. The chain joins TRBV30 to TRBJ1-5; no clear D gene. Germline CDR1 GTSNPN, CDR2 SVGIG (reference sequence). The CDR3 has 13 residues. Trimming took 3 bases from V and 0 from J, leaving 6 bases between them.

The genes are TRBV6-4 and TRBJ1-2; TRBD1 agrees at 7 bases. The V and J ends lost 2 bases and 7 bases, in that order; junction bases with no gene match: 7. This CDR3 region has 14 residues. Looked up from germline, CDR1 is MRHNA and CDR2 is SNTAGT. Here the CDR3 reads CASSDGQGVRGYTF. The CDR3 region has the DNA TGTGCCAGCAGTGACGGGCAGGGGGTTCGTGGCTACACCTTC.